These 32 T cell receptor beta chains were sequenced from one sample in a study of blood T cell repertoires in COVID-19. The repertoire was sequenced with immunoSEQ multiplex PCR; TCRdb's copy has only in-frame clones and lacks some. The table lists 200,000 to 250,000 clones, approximately 91% of them singletons. Material: peripheral blood. The receptor set was obtained from a woman aged 55-69 years with acute or convalescent COVID-19.

The chain links TRBV2 to TRBJ1-2; TRBD1 agrees at 9 bases. Germline assignment: CDR1 SNHLY and CDR2 FYNNEI. The junction had 6 bases not matched to a gene; V was cut back by 6 bases and J by 4 bases. The CDR3 sequence is 14 residues long. The CDR3 nucleotides are TGTGCCAGCAGACACAGGGGGCGACTCTATGGCTACACCTTC. Its translation is CASRHRGRLYGYTF.

The chain links TRBV2 to TRBJ1-5, with a possible D match to TRBD1 (6 bases). The germline gives CDR1 SNHLY, CDR2 FYNNEI. The CDR3 is 13 amino acids. The ends were cut back, 6 bases at V and 4 bases at J, with 10 bases in the middle. The CDR3 DNA sequence: TGTGCCAGCAGCCGGGACAAGAATCAGCCCCAGCATTTT. This translates into CASSRDKNQPQHF.

Notes on this clone: Distinct nucleotide sequences in the sample also encode this CDR3. V is TRBV19 and J is TRBJ2-4; D may be TRBD1 (5 bases). This CDR3 has 14 residues. Germline lookup yields CDR1 LNHDA and CDR2 SQIVND (reference sequence). Trimming removed 3 bases from V and 1 base from J, with 7 bases in between. The CDR3 sequence: CASSIPGAKNIQYF. CDR3 sequence (DNA): TGTGCCAGTAGTATTCCAGGGGCCAAAAACATTCAGTACTTC.

The chain joins TRBV2 to TRBJ1-5, with 10 bases identical to TRBD1. V lost 6 bases and J lost 0; bases outside the gene matches: 5. There are 16 residues in the CDR3. The germline V gene encodes CDR1 SNHLY and CDR2 FYNNEI. Here the CDR3 reads CASRGQGVFSNQPQHF. CDR3 bases: TGTGCCAGCAGAGGACAGGGGGTGTTTAGCAATCAGCCCCAGCATTTT.

The rearrangement uses TRBV19 and TRBJ1-2; 8 nucleotides match TRBD1. Per germline, CDR1 LNHDA and CDR2 SQIVND (reference sequence). CDR3 length equals 15 residues. Losses at the gene ends were 5 bases for V and 8 bases for J; bases not matched to a gene: 13. CDR3 nucleotides: TGTGCCAGTAGTTCCAACACTGGACAGGGTAGCGGCTACACCTTC. Residues: CASSSNTGQGSGYTF.

V and J are TRBV19 and TRBJ2-3; D might be TRBD1 (5 bases). Germline V gene data show CDR1 as LNHDA and CDR2 as SQIVND (reference sequence). Trimming removed 8 bases at V and 6 bases at J, with 9 bases between. This CDR3 has 11 amino acids. The CDR3 loop is CASAAGDTQYF. The DNA for the CDR3 is TGTGCCAGTGCGGCAGGGGATACGCAGTATTTT. The full variable domain, its missing parts supplied by reference TRBV19 and TRBJ2-3, is DGGITQSPKYLFRKEGQNVTLSCEQNLNHDAMYWYRQDPGQGLRLIYYSQIVNDFQKGDIAEGYSVSREKKESFPLTVTSAQKNPTAFYLCASAAGDTQYFGPGTRLTVL.

The rearrangement links TRBV12-3 or TRBV12-4 to TRBJ1-1; D uncertain. Deletions cut 8 bases from V and 8 bases from J, with 15 bases between. The CDR3 runs 12 residues. The chain's CDR3 is CASSVYRGEAFF. CDR3 bases: TGTGCCAGCTCGGTCTATCGAGGCGAAGCTTTCTTT.

The CDR3 nucleotides read TGTGCCAGCAGCTTAGAGACGACATCGCGTCCTTTAGGCTACACCTTC. This translates into CASSLETTSRPLGYTF. The rearrangement joins TRBV7-9 to TRBJ1-2, with no clear D. CDR3 length: 16 amino acids. Germline loops: CDR1 SEHNR, CDR2 FQNEAQ (reference sequence). Trimming shortened V by 1 base and J by 8 bases, and 20 bases separated the two germline ends.

The chain has TRBV30 and TRBJ1-5, with D uncertain. This CDR3 spans 15 amino acids. CDR1 GTSNPN and CDR2 SVGIG come from the germline V gene (reference sequence). Trimming shortened V by 0 bases and J by 3 bases, and 12 bases separated the two germline ends. The CDR3 DNA reads as TGTGCCTGGAGTGTAAAGGGAGCCTCCAATCAGCCCCAGCATTTT. Translating it yields CAWSVKGASNQPQHF.

CDR3 region: CASSQDTGLAGGREQFF. CDR3 DNA: TGTGCCAGCAGCCAAGATACAGGACTAGCGGGAGGGCGGGAGCAGTTCTTC. The V and J genes are TRBV3-1 (or the pseudogene TRBV3-2) and TRBJ2-1; 15 nucleotides align to TRBD2. This CDR3 region has 17 residues. From germline, CDR1 is LGHDT and CDR2 YNNKEL (reference sequence). The V segment lost 0 bases and the J segment 10 bases; nucleotides outside the gene matches: 7.

The chain links TRBV19 to TRBJ2-1, with a possible D match to TRBD1 (6 bases). CDR3 length equals 14 residues. From germline, CDR1 is LNHDA and CDR2 SQIVND (reference sequence). The V gene lost 3 bases and the J gene lost 4 bases, with 10 bases spanning the gap. The CDR3 sequence: CASSMWQGYNEQFF. The CDR3 nucleotides read TGTGCCAGTAGTATGTGGCAGGGGTACAATGAGCAGTTCTTC. The whole variable domain, filled in from reference TRBV19 and TRBJ2-1, reads DGGITQSPKYLFRKEGQNVTLSCEQNLNHDAMYWYRQDPGQGLRLIYYSQIVNDFQKGDIAEGYSVSREKKESFPLTVTSAQKNPTAFYLCASSMWQGYNEQFFGPGTRLTVL.

The chain employs TRBV10-3 and TRBJ2-7; TRBD2 agrees at 8 bases. Germline loops: CDR1 ENHRY, CDR2 SYGVKD. This CDR3 is built from 16 residues. Unmatched junction bases numbered 5, after V lost 0 bases and J lost 1 base. The CDR3 protein is CAISESKSGSSYEQYF. As DNA, the CDR3 is TGTGCCATCAGTGAGTCGAAAAGCGGGAGTTCCTACGAGCAGTACTTC.

The V gene is TRBV24-1, the J gene TRBJ1-2; D might be TRBD1 (5 bases). Trimming took 7 bases from V and 8 from J, leaving 10 bases between them. Germline CDR1 reads KGHDR; CDR2 reads SFDVKD. CDR3 size: 11 residues. The CDR3 region has the DNA TGTGCCACCAGCTCAGGGAGGGGCTACACCTTC. Translation: CATSSGRGYTF.

The V gene is TRBV5-6, the J gene TRBJ1-5; weak D call: TRBD1 (6 bases). The V end lost 0 bases, the J end lost 6 bases, and 7 bases lay between the germline ends. The CDR3 spans 13 residues. The germline CDR1 and CDR2 sequences are SGHDT and YYEEEE. CDR3 DNA sequence: TGTGCCAGCAGCTTGGGCAGGGGTCAGCCCCAGCATTTT. This codes for CASSLGRGQPQHF.

This chain uses TRBV4-2 with TRBJ1-2, with 7 bases fitting TRBD1. This CDR3 has 17 amino acids. The ends lost 1 base at V and 4 bases at J; junction bases unmatched: 12. Germline CDR1 reads LGHNA; CDR2 reads YNFKEQ. The CDR3, as DNA: TGTGCCAGCAGCCAAGCCCCAGGACAGGCCGGAGGCTATGGCTACACCTTC. Residues: CASSQAPGQAGGYGYTF.

This clone came up a few times. The rearrangement links TRBV9 to TRBJ1-2; tentative D call: TRBD1 (6 bases). V shed 4 bases and J shed 8 bases, with 15 bases lying between them. Germline CDR1 SGDLS, CDR2 YYNGEE. The CDR3 consists of 13 residues. CDR3 nucleotides: TGTGCCAGCAGCCGGGGGGCGGAGATAGGCTACACCTTC. Its translation: CASSRGAEIGYTF.

The gene calls are TRBV9 and TRBJ1-1; 9 nucleotides match TRBD1. From germline, CDR1 is SGDLS and CDR2 YYNGEE. The ends lost 1 base at V and 3 bases at J; junction bases unmatched: 4. The CDR3 sequence is 15 residues long. In DNA form, the CDR3 reads TGTGCCAGCAGCGTATGGGACAGGGATGACACTGAAGCTTTCTTT. Residues: CASSVWDRDDTEAFF.

This clone has a handful of counts. The chain recombines TRBV19 with TRBJ2-7, with 9 bases identical to TRBD1. The ends lost 4 bases at V and 3 bases at J; junction bases unmatched: 4. The CDR3 length is 14 residues. Germline V gene data show CDR1 as LNHDA and CDR2 as SQIVND (reference sequence). CDR3 DNA sequence: TGTGCCAGTAGTACTCAGGGACAGGGCTACGAGCAGTACTTC. Residues: CASSTQGQGYEQYF.

This chain links TRBV18 with TRBJ1-3; D gene ambiguous. CDR1 KGHSH and CDR2 LQKENI come from the germline V gene. The CDR3 runs 16 residues. Deletions cut 0 bases from V and 0 bases from J, with 9 bases between. The CDR3 DNA sequence: TGTGCCAGCTCACCACCGGCAGCAGGCTCTGGAAACACCATATATTTT. It yields the protein CASSPPAAGSGNTIYF.

This clone was counted at least ten times. This chain joins TRBV14 and TRBJ1-2; weak D call: TRBD1 (6 bases). The CDR3 is 13 residues long. V was trimmed by 4 bases and J by 8 bases, leaving 14 bases between them. CDR1 is SGHDN, CDR2 FVKESK, per germline. Here the CDR3 reads CASSRLHRVGYTF. As DNA, the CDR3 is TGTGCCAGCAGCCGACTTCACAGGGTCGGCTACACCTTC.

The chain has TRBV6-5 and TRBJ1-3, with D tentatively TRBD1 (6 bases). The CDR3 covers 15 residues. Per the germline V gene, CDR1 is MNHEY and CDR2 is SVGAGI. The V gene lost 2 bases and the J gene lost 8 bases, with 16 bases spanning the gap. The CDR3 nucleotides read TGTGCCAGCAGTTACCTAGGGGGGGATTGGGACACCATATATTTT. Protein: CASSYLGGDWDTIYF.

This rearrangement joins TRBV5-4 to TRBJ2-7; tentatively, D is TRBD1 (6 bases). Trimming took off 3 bases at V and 3 bases at J, with 13 bases between the two ends. The CDR3 spans 14 residues. From germline, CDR1 is SGHNT and CDR2 YYREEE (reference sequence). The DNA for the CDR3 is TGTGCCAGCAGCTCGGGACAAATCTTCTACGAGCAGTACTTC. Translated: CASSSGQIFYEQYF.

This chain joins TRBV30 and TRBJ1-2; 7 bases map to TRBD1. The germline CDR1 and CDR2 sequences are GTSNPN and SVGIG (reference sequence). V was pared by 0 bases and J by 1 base, with 5 bases of the junction left unmatched. The CDR3 spans 15 residues. DNA of the CDR3: TGTGCCTGGAGTGTACGGACAGGAAATAACTATGGCTACACCTTC. It yields the protein CAWSVRTGNNYGYTF.

The chain employs TRBV9 and TRBJ1-1; possible D gene TRBD1, 6 bases. The CDR3 extends over 15 amino acids. Germline lookup yields CDR1 SGDLS and CDR2 YYNGEE. V was cut by 0 bases and J by 1 base, with 10 bases left in between. This CDR3 is CASSVETGENTEAFF. The CDR3 nucleotides read TGTGCCAGCAGCGTAGAGACAGGAGAGAACACTGAAGCTTTCTTT.

This chain uses TRBV5-1 with TRBJ1-5, with 8 bases fitting TRBD1. Per germline, CDR1 SGHRS and CDR2 YFSETQ. The CDR3 is 15 amino acids. Trimming took 2 bases from V and 10 from J; bases not matched to a gene: 11. CDR3 nucleotides: TGCGCCAGCAGCTTCTCCGGGACAGGCTTAGAACCCCAGCATTTT. Amino acid sequence: CASSFSGTGLEPQHF.

This rearrangement joins TRBV19 to TRBJ1-6, with 9 bases that match TRBD1. The germline V gene has CDR1 LNHDA and CDR2 SQIVND (reference sequence). This CDR3 contains 18 residues. The trim removed 5 bases at V and 0 bases at J, leaving 8 bases unmatched. For the CDR3, the DNA is TGTGCCAGTAGTGCCAACAGGGGGCTGAGCTCCTATAATTCACCCCTCCACTTT. As protein: CASSANRGLSSYNSPLHF. Looking up the rest from reference TRBV19 and TRBJ1-6 gives the full variable domain: DGGITQSPKYLFRKEGQNVTLSCEQNLNHDAMYWYRQDPGQGLRLIYYSQIVNDFQKGDIAEGYSVSREKKESFPLTVTSAQKNPTAFYLCASSANRGLSSYNSPLHFGNGTRLTVT.

This sequence joins TRBV5-1 and TRBJ2-7; 7 bases line up with TRBD2. In germline, CDR1 is SGHRS, CDR2 YFSETQ. The CDR3 sequence is 15 residues long. Trimming took 7 bases from V and 3 from J; bases not matched to a gene: 13. The chain's CDR3 is CASGTWGGTGYEQYF. The CDR3 bases are TGCGCCAGCGGAACGTGGGGGGGAACCGGCTACGAGCAGTACTTC.

The chain couples TRBV3-1 (or the pseudogene TRBV3-2) to TRBJ2-1, with 10 bases aligning to TRBD2. This CDR3 comprises 16 residues. Germline CDR1 is LGHDT and CDR2 is YNNKEL (reference sequence). Losses at the gene ends were 3 bases for V and 6 bases for J; bases not matched to a gene: 8. CDR3 amino acids: CASSQFLAGAANEQFF. CDR3 DNA: TGTGCCAGCAGCCAGTTTCTAGCGGGGGCTGCCAATGAGCAGTTCTTC.

This clone turned up a few times. The chain is built from TRBV6-2 or TRBV6-3 and TRBJ2-3; D is undetermined. There are 14 residues in the CDR3. CDR1 is MNHEY, CDR2 SVGEGT, per germline. Trimming cost V 2 bases and J 3 bases, with 9 bases left between them. Here the CDR3 reads CASSYDSGTDTQYF. As DNA, the CDR3 is TGTGCCAGCAGTTACGATTCCGGGACAGATACGCAGTATTTT.

The chain uses TRBV2 and TRBJ1-6, with D uncertain. The CDR3 has 14 amino acids. V was shortened by 4 bases and J by 7 bases, with 11 bases between the two germline ends. Per the germline V gene, CDR1 is SNHLY and CDR2 is FYNNEI. CDR3 nucleotides: TGTGCCAGCAGTGGGCCAGTGCAAAATTCACCCCTCCACTTT. Its translation: CASSGPVQNSPLHF.

The chain employs TRBV9 and TRBJ1-4; perhaps TRBD1 as D (6 bases). The V and J ends lost 0 bases and 6 bases respectively, with 9 bases between them. Germline CDR1 reads SGDLS; CDR2 reads YYNGEE. The CDR3 extends over 14 amino acids. The CDR3 DNA is TGTGCCAGCAGCGTAGACAGGGTGCATGAAAAACTGTTTTTT. Its protein is CASSVDRVHEKLFF.

This chain links TRBV6-5 with TRBJ2-1, with TRBD1 identical over 12 bases. Germline lookup yields CDR1 MNHEY and CDR2 SVGAGI. The length of the CDR3 is 14 residues. J gave up 9 bases and V 6 bases, and 6 bases lay outside the gene matches. For the CDR3, the DNA is TGTGCCAGCAGCCGGGACAGGGGGCAGTTTGAGCAGTTCTTC. Translated, it gives CASSRDRGQFEQFF.